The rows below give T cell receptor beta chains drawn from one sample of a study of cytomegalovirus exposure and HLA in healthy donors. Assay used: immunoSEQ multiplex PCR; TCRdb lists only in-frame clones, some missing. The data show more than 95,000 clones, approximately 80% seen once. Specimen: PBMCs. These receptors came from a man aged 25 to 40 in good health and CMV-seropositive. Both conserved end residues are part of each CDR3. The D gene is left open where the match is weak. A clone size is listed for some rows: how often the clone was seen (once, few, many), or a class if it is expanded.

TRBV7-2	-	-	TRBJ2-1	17	TGTGCCAGCAGCTTAAACCCACGCACCAGCTCCTACAATGAGCAGTTCTTC	CASSLNPRTSSYNEQFF
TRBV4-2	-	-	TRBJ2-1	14	TGTGCCAGCAGCCTCGGGTTCTCCTACAATGAGCAGTTCTTC	CASSLGFSYNEQFF
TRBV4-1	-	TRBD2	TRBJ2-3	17	TGCGCCAGCAGCCTTAGGACTAGCGGGAGAAGGGCAGATACGCAGTATTTT	CASSLRTSGRRADTQYF
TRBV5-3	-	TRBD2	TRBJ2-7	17	TGTGCCAGAAGCAGGACTAGCGGGAGGGGGGCCGACTACGAGCAGTACTTC	CARSRTSGRGADYEQYF
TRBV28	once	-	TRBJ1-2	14	TGTGCCAGCAAAATTTTGGGGCGGTACTATGGCTACACCTTC	CASKILGRYYGYTF
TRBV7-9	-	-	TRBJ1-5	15	TGTGCCAGCCAACCCCTCGGCAGGGTGAATCAGCCCCAGCATTTT	CASQPLGRVNQPQHF
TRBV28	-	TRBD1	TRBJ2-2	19	TGTGCCAGCAGTTTCAGCGGAGACAGGGGGGGTCGCGACACCGGGGAGCTGTTTTTT	CASSFSGDRGGRDTGELFF
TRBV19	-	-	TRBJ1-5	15	TGTGCCAGTAGTAATGGAGGGTACGGCGATCAGCCCCAGCATTTT	CASSNGGYGDQPQHF
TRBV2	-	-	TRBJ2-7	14	TGTGCCAGCAGAGATGGCGGTACACCCTACGAGCAGTACTTC	CASRDGGTPYEQYF
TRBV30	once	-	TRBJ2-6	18	TGTGCCTGGATAGATGGGCGCAGCCTCAGCTCTGGGGCCAACGTCCTGACTTTC	CAWIDGRSLSSGANVLTF
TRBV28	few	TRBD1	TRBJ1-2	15	TGTGCCAGCAGTTCCCAGGGGGGCAGGGCTTATGGCTACACCTTC	CASSSQGGRAYGYTF
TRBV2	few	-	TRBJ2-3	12	TGTGCCAGCAGTGAACATGGGGCGGCGCAGTATTTT	CASSEHGAAQYF
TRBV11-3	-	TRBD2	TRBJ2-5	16	TGTGCCAGCAGCCTCGGACTAGCGGGAGGGGAAGAGACCCAGTACTTC	CASSLGLAGGEETQYF
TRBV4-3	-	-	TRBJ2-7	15	TGCGCCAGCAGCCAAGAACCGACAGGAGGATACGAGCAGTACTTC	CASSQEPTGGYEQYF
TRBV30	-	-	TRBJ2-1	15	TGTGCCTGGAGTACCAGTGGGCCCTCCTACAATGAGCAGTTCTTC	CAWSTSGPSYNEQFF
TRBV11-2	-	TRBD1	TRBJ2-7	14	TGTGCCACCGCTCCCCAGACAGGGCCAGGCGAGCAGTACTTC	CATAPQTGPGEQYF
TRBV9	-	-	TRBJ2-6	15	TGTGCCAGCAGCGTCTCAGGGAATGGGGCCAACGTCCTGACTTTC	CASSVSGNGANVLTF
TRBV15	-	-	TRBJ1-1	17	TGTGCCACCAGCAGAGATGGGGTAGACAGGATGAACACTGAAGCTTTCTTT	CATSRDGVDRMNTEAFF
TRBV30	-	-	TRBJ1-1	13	TGTGCCTGGAGTGTAACTCTTTACACTGAAGCTTTCTTT	CAWSVTLYTEAFF
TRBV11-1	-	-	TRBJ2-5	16	TGTGCCAGCAGAGCACACGACAAGGGGGTCGTAGAGACCCAGTACTTC	CASRAHDKGVVETQYF
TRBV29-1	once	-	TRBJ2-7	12	TGCAGCGTCTCGGTGGGAGGCTACGAGCAGTACTTC	CSVSVGGYEQYF
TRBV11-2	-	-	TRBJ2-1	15	TGTGCCAGCAGCTTAGATTTGGGCCTCTACAATGAGCAGTTCTTC	CASSLDLGLYNEQFF
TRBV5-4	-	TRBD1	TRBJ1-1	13	TGTGCCACACGACAGGGAGGGAACACTGAAGCTTTCTTT	CATRQGGNTEAFF
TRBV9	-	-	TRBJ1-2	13	TGTGCCAGCAGTGCTAACCCTAAATATGGCTACACCTTC	CASSANPKYGYTF
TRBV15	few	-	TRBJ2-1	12	TGTGCCACCAGCAGAGATCGAGGCAGTCTCGTCTTC	CATSRDRGSLVF
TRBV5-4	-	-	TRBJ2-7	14	TGTGCCAGCAGCCCCCAGGTAGGGGCCTACGAGCAGTACTTC	CASSPQVGAYEQYF
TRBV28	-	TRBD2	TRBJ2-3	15	TGTGCCAGCAGTCTACTAGCGGGAGACACAGATACGCAGTATTTT	CASSLLAGDTDTQYF
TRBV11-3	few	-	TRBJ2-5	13	TGTGCCAGCAGCACGGGACTCCGAGAGACCCAGTACTTC	CASSTGLRETQYF
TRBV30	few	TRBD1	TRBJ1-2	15	TGTGCCTGGAGTTTTCCTGGACAGGGGAGCTATGGCTACACCTTC	CAWSFPGQGSYGYTF
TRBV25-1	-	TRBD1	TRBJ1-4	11	TGTGCCAGTAAACAGGGGGAAAAACTGTTTTTT	CASKQGEKLFF
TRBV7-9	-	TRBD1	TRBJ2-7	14	TGTGCCACAGGGACAGGGGGGAGACTTTACGAGCAGTACTTC	CATGTGGRLYEQYF
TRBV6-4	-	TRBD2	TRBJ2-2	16	TGTGCCAGCAGTGACGGCGGGAGACAGACCACCGGGGAGCTGTTTTTT	CASSDGGRQTTGELFF
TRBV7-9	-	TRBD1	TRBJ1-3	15	TGTGCCAGCAGCTTAGCCGGGACAGAGGGAAACACCATATATTTT	CASSLAGTEGNTIYF
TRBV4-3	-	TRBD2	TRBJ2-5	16	TGCGCCAGCAGCCAATTTGGGCGGGGGGGTGTGGAGACCCAGTACTTC	CASSQFGRGGVETQYF
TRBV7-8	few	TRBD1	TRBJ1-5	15	TGTGCCAGCAGCTTAGGACAGGGGTTAGGGCAGCCCCAGCATTTT	CASSLGQGLGQPQHF
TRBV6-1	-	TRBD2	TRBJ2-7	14	TGTGCCAGCATTCGACTAGCGGGAAACTACGAGCAGTACTTC	CASIRLAGNYEQYF
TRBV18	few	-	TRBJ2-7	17	TGTGCCAGCTCACCCACCTACCGCGACAGCCTCTCCTACGAGCAGTACTTC	CASSPTYRDSLSYEQYF
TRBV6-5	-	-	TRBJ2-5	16	TGTGCCAGCAGTTACTCGATTTCGGTGGACCAAGAGACCCAGTACTTC	CASSYSISVDQETQYF
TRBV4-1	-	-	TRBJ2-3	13	TGCGCCAGCAGCCGCCCCGGGAGAGATACGCAGTATTTT	CASSRPGRDTQYF
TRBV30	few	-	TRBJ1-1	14	TGTGCCTGGAGTCGAATAACTCCGAACACTGAAGCTTTCTTT	CAWSRITPNTEAFF
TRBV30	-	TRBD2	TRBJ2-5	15	TGTGCCTGGAGTGAGGGAGGGTATAAGCGAGAGACCCAGTACTTC	CAWSEGGYKRETQYF
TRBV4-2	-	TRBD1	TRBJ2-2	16	TGTGCCAGCAGCCCCCCCGACAGGGGGCAGAGCGGGGAGCTGTTTTTT	CASSPPDRGQSGELFF
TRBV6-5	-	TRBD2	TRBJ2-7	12	TGTGCCAGCTGGGGGGGGACCTACGAGCAGTACTTC	CASWGGTYEQYF
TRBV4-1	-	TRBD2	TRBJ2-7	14	TGCGCCAGCAGCCAGAAGCGGGAGACCTACGAGCAGTACTTC	CASSQKRETYEQYF
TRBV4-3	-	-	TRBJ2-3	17	TGCGCCAGCAGCCGTGGCAGGGCCGTTACTAGCACAGATACGCAGTATTTT	CASSRGRAVTSTDTQYF